This TCR beta chain came from a study of blood T cell repertoires in COVID-19. Study background: T cells, B-cell-depleted T cells, or PBMCs supplied cDNA or gDNA.

The CDR3 extends over 14 amino acids. Trimming pared 3 bases from V and 2 bases from J, leaving 10 bases between. From germline, CDR1 is MNHEY and CDR2 SVGAGI. As handled by the study authors: From reference gene primer amplification, estimates of nucleated cell counts were derived. The repertoire was sequenced with immunoSEQ multiplex PCR; TCRdb's copy has only in-frame clones and lacks some. V, J and clone size were drawn from that table, and D and trimming were deduced from the DNA. The profile shows about 50,000 clones, roughly 86% of them singletons. V is TRBV6-5 and J is TRBJ1-2; D not certain. The source is a woman aged 55-70 years with acute or convalescent COVID-19. The sequenced sample consisted of peripheral blood. CDR3 loop: CASSYRGTNYGYTF. The CDR3 nucleotides are TGTGCCAGCAGTTATCGGGGTACAAACTATGGCTACACCTTC.